These 23 T cell receptor beta chains were all obtained from the same sample, sequenced in a study of tumor-infiltrating lymphocytes in oesophageal squamous cell carcinoma. MiXCR, applied by TCRdb to the PCR reads, yields one record per CDR3 protein. Of about 19,000 distinct CDR3 sequences in the sample, around two fifths were seen once. Sequencing was carried out using esophageal tumor tissue. The receptors were sampled from a male donor with esophageal squamous cell carcinoma.

As to this clonotype: This may be a read error, as it is one base from a much larger clone. No conserved phenylalanine or tryptophan ends this CDR3, so it is likely a read error. This chain joins TRBV5-1 and TRBJ1-6; D gene uncertain. Germline V gene data show CDR1 as SGHRS and CDR2 as YFSETQ. CDR3 length equals 14 residues. V gave up 2 bases and J gave up 7 bases, with 10 bases separating them. CDR3 DNA sequence: TGCGCCAGCAGCTTACACGGGAACAATTCACCCCTCCACTTA. The encoded protein is CASSLHGNNSPLHL.

This rearrangement joins TRBV20-1 to TRBJ2-1; TRBD1 aligns across 11 bases. The CDR3 totals 13 residues. V lost 6 bases, J lost 10 bases, and 8 bases stayed unmatched. Germline V gene sequence: CDR1 DFQATT, CDR2 SNEGSKA (reference sequence). The CDR3: CSARTGGSPEQFF. In nucleotides, the CDR3 is TGCAGTGCGAGGACAGGGGGCTCACCCGAGCAGTTCTTC.

This sequence joins TRBV5-4 and TRBJ2-1, with a tentative D call TRBD2 (6 bases). V lost 4 bases to trimming and J lost 5 bases, with 10 bases between them. The germline gives CDR1 SGHNT, CDR2 YYREEE (reference sequence). The CDR3 covers 13 residues. CDR3 region: CASSNERDNEQFF. The CDR3 nucleotides read TGTGCCAGCAGCAACGAGCGGGACAATGAGCAGTTCTTC.

This clonotype was observed a handful of times. A much larger clone is a single base away; this may be a read error. This chain uses TRBV6-1 with TRBJ2-1; 8 nucleotides match TRBD1. Germline-derived CDR1 and CDR2 are MNHNS and SASEGT. V gave up 1 base and J gave up 10 bases; unmatched junction bases: 9. The CDR3 is made up of 15 amino acids. This chain's CDR3 is CASSEVSQGAYEQFF. The CDR3 nucleotides read TGTGCCAGCAGTGAAGTTAGCCAGGGGGCCTACGAGCAGTTCTTC.

The sample holds many counts of this clonotype. V and J are TRBV6-1 and TRBJ2-1; TRBD1 aligns across 9 bases. The ends lost 5 bases at V and 10 bases at J; junction bases unmatched: 6. The germline V gene has CDR1 MNHNS and CDR2 SASEGT. The CDR3 sequence is 13 residues long. CDR3 amino acids: CASSSTGGREQFF. The DNA for the CDR3 is TGTGCCAGCAGTTCGACAGGGGGTCGGGAGCAGTTCTTC.

In its sample, this clonotype was seen many times. The rearrangement uses TRBV4-2 and TRBJ1-6; D uncertain. The CDR3 extends over 14 amino acids. V lost 4 bases to trimming and J lost 7 bases, with 11 bases between them. Germline V lookup: CDR1 LGHNA, CDR2 YNFKEQ. CDR3 sequence (DNA): TGTGCCAGCAGCCCCCGCGGGGTAAATTCACCCCTCCACTTT. Translated: CASSPRGVNSPLHF.

Notes on this clonotype: The conserved final phenylalanine or tryptophan is absent from the CDR3, which likely points to a read error. No DNA is shown, since the ends of the CDR3 on it are uncertain; the CDR3 is the one TCRdb lists. The genes are TRBV18 and TRBJ2-7; the table calls TRBD1, which could not be checked here. In germline, CDR1 is KGHSH, CDR2 LQKENI. With termini counted, the CDR3 has 19 amino acids. The CDR3 spells CASSPLFGRDRDYGYTFGS.

This clonotype appeared many times. CDR3 nucleotides: TGTGCCAGCAGTTACTCTGCAGGGAATGGCTACACCTTC. This sequence encodes CASSYSAGNGYTF. The chain is built from TRBV6-6 and TRBJ1-2, with a weak D call TRBD1 (5 bases). Trimming removed 0 bases at V and 6 bases at J, with 8 bases between. CDR1 is MNHNY and CDR2 is SVGAGI in the germline V gene (reference sequence). CDR3 size: 13 residues.

The chain recombines TRBV6-1 with TRBJ1-4; 9 bases agree with TRBD1. V shed 6 bases and J 7 bases; nucleotides not matched to a gene: 3. The CDR3 has 13 residues. The germline V gene has CDR1 MNHNS and CDR2 SASEGT. The CDR3 coding sequence is TGTGCCAGCAGACAGGGGGCTAGTGAAAAACTGTTTTTT. It specifies CASRQGASEKLFF.

The rearrangement joins TRBV11-2 to TRBJ2-3, with 7 positions matching TRBD2. The end of the DNA aligns better with TRBJ2-1, so the J call may be wrong. The V gene's germline CDR1 is SGHAT and CDR2 FQNNGV. The CDR3 consists of 19 residues. The CDR3 reads CASSLIRDYHLSSYNEQFF. The CDR3 nucleotides are TGTGCCAGCAGCCTAATCCGGGACTACCACCTTAGCTCCTACAATGAGCAGTTCTTC.

The rearrangement joins TRBV28 to TRBJ2-7; D is unresolved. CDR1 MDHEN and CDR2 SYDVKM come from the germline V gene. The CDR3 covers 12 residues. Trimming left V 3 bases short and J 4 bases short, with 7 bases between. The CDR3 protein is CASSFTVYEQYF. The CDR3 nucleotides are TGTGCCAGCAGTTTCACAGTTTACGAGCAGTACTTC.

The rearrangement links TRBV7-3 to TRBJ2-1, with 10 bases aligning to TRBD1. The tail of the sequence fits TRBJ2-7 better, so the J call may be wrong. The germline V gene has CDR1 SGHTA and CDR2 FQGTGA. The length of the CDR3 is 14 residues. The CDR3 reads CASSLLGTGDEQYF. CDR3 in DNA: TGTGCCAGCAGCTTACTCGGGACAGGGGACGAGCAGTACTTC.

The rearrangement joins TRBV6-1 to TRBJ1-1, with D uncertain. The V end was cut by 2 bases, the J end by 6 bases, with 13 bases between. The V gene's germline CDR1 is MNHNS and CDR2 SASEGT. The CDR3 totals 14 residues. The CDR3 DNA is TGTGCCAGCAGTGAAAAGGGCAGGTCCCCTGAAGCTTTCTTT. Amino acid sequence: CASSEKGRSPEAFF.

This clonotype was observed a few times. An end of the junction does not agree with germline; a read error may underlie this. The V and J genes are TRBV7-6 and TRBJ2-3; 9 nucleotides align to TRBD1. Germline V lookup: CDR1 SGHVS, CDR2 FNYEAQ. The CDR3 loop spans 17 amino acids. CDR3 DNA sequence: TGTGCTAGCAGCTTAGATATCCGGGACAGGGACACAGATACGCAGTATTTT. Protein product: CASSLDIRDRDTDTQYF.

This rearrangement joins TRBV7-6 to TRBJ2-7; no clear D gene. The J call may be incorrect, as the DNA end agrees better with TRBJ1-2. This CDR3 region has 13 residues. The germline V gene encodes CDR1 SGHVS and CDR2 FNYEAQ. CDR3 in amino acids: CASTPYTNYGYTF. CDR3 in DNA: TGTGCCAGCACCCCCTATACTAACTATGGCTACACCTTC.

This clonotype was counted ten times or more. The chain combines TRBV4-2 with TRBJ2-3, with 15 bases fitting TRBD2. CDR1 and CDR2 (germline): LGHNA, YNFKEQ. The CDR3 has 19 residues. Trimming took 3 bases from V and 0 from J; bases not matched to a gene: 7. CDR3 in amino acids: CASSQPGLAGGISTDTQYF. The DNA for the CDR3 is TGTGCCAGCAGCCAGCCGGGACTAGCGGGGGGTATTAGCACAGATACGCAGTATTTT.

The chain has TRBV6-1 and TRBJ2-5; D is ambiguous. Trimming removed 4 bases from V and 2 bases from J, with 14 bases in between. Germline assignment: CDR1 MNHNS and CDR2 SASEGT. This CDR3 is 15 amino acids long. The CDR3 reads CASSAADRPQETQYF. The DNA of the CDR3 is TGTGCCAGCAGTGCTGCGGACCGACCGCAAGAGACCCAGTACTTC.

This clonotype was detected ten times or more. The rearrangement joins TRBV6-1 to TRBJ2-2; 8 bases are shared with TRBD1. J gave up 5 bases and V 8 bases, and 7 bases lay outside the gene matches. The CDR3 has 14 amino acids. Looked up from germline, CDR1 is MNHNS and CDR2 is SASEGT. The CDR3 spells CASHRGSLTGELFF. The DNA of the CDR3 is TGTGCCAGCCACAGGGGGTCTTTAACCGGGGAGCTGTTTTTT.

The V and J genes are TRBV11-3 and TRBJ2-3, with D possibly matching TRBD1 (5 bases). Germline assignment: CDR1 SGHNT and CDR2 YENEEA. This CDR3 contains 14 residues. Trimming removed 1 base from V and 1 base from J, with 6 bases in between. Written as DNA, the CDR3 is TGTGCCAGCAGCTTAGCCAGGGGCACAGATACGCAGTATTTT. It encodes CASSLARGTDTQYF. Variable domain in full (rest from reference TRBV11-3 and TRBJ2-3): EAGVVQSPRYKIIEKKQPVAFWCNPISGHNTLYWYLQNLGQGPELLIRYENEEAVDDSQLPKDRFSAERLKGVDSTLKIQPAELGDSAVYLCASSLARGTDTQYFGPGTRLTVL.

CDR3 DNA: TGTGCCAGCAGCGGAGGGACCTATGGCTACACCTTC. Protein product: CASSGGTYGYTF. The J gene is TRBJ2-5, the V gene TRBV6-1; tentatively, D is TRBD1 (5 bases). The DNA end is a closer match to TRBJ1-2, so the J assignment may be wrong. Germline CDR1 reads MNHNS; CDR2 reads SASEGT. There are 12 residues in the CDR3.

This chain joins TRBV7-3 and TRBJ2-5, with TRBD1 matching over 8 bases. Trimming removed 3 bases from V and 4 bases from J; junction bases left unmatched: 4. Germline V CDR1 and CDR2: SGHTA, FQGTGA. The CDR3 runs to 14 residues. CDR3 nucleotides: TGTGCCAGCAGCTTCAGGGGGCAGGGAGAGACCCAGTACTTC. Its translation is CASSFRGQGETQYF.

This clonotype was detected ten times or more. The chain links TRBV6-6 to TRBJ1-2; 7 positions match TRBD1. Trimming at V came to 2 bases and at J to 3 bases, leaving 3 bases not matched to a gene. Germline V gene lookup returns CDR1 MNHNY and CDR2 SVGAGI (reference sequence). The CDR3 contains 14 residues. CDR3 protein: CASSYPGTDYGYTF. In DNA form, the CDR3 reads TGTGCCAGCAGTTACCCCGGGACAGACTATGGCTACACCTTC.

This clonotype was counted between two and nine times. V usage is TRBV2 and J usage is TRBJ2-2; TRBD1 is a possible D gene (6 bases). Between the trimmed V and J ends, which lost 6 bases and 8 bases, there was a span of 22 bases. The CDR3 runs to 16 residues. Germline V gives CDR1 SNHLY, CDR2 FYNNEI. CDR3 loop: CASRDRDKGLEGELFF. In nucleotides, the CDR3 is TGTGCCAGCAGGGACCGGGACAAGGGGTTAGAGGGGGAGCTGTTTTTT.